The clone carrying this TCR beta chain is deemed medium-sized. Its antigen is currently unknown. The data are from a study of spatial heterogeneity in lung cancer. Study-wide results and caveats: Counts for ubiquitous and regional expanded TCRs went along with ubiquitous and regional nonsynonymous mutations, respectively. In tumors, expanded intratumoral alpha and beta TCR counts tracked mutation counts.

TCRdb independently ran MiXCR on the 5' RACE reads; one entry per CDR3 protein. The repertoire holds 4,500 to 5,500 distinct CDR3 sequences, over 10% seen once, with around 9.1% in the top ten. Time point defined: sample taken at primary tumor resection. Whole RNA, which was extracted from tumor, nontumor lung tissue or frozen PBMC, was sequenced without any cell sorting. The sample consisted of lung tumor tissue, taken at surgery. This receptor was obtained from a female donor with early-stage non-small cell lung cancer.

The CDR3 DNA follows: TGTGCCAGCAGCGTAGGACTAGCGGGGGGCACAGATACGCAGTATTTT. It encodes CASSVGLAGGTDTQYF. The chain recombines TRBV9 with TRBJ2-3, with 12 bases lining up with TRBD2. Looked up from germline, CDR1 is SGDLS and CDR2 is YYNGEE. The CDR3 sequence is 16 residues long. Germline trimming cut 0 bases from V and 1 base from J; bases unmatched to any gene: 0.